This T cell receptor (beta chain) stems from a study of CD8 T cells in Susac syndrome. Study-wide context: Blood was drawn from Susac syndrome patients while they were therapy-naive, on corticosteroids, or on intravenous immunoglobulin alone.

The study's findings and limits: It was acknowledged by the study that relatively few individuals were included in its TCR sequencing and HLA analysis.

Worth noting for this clonotype: The antigen is undetermined.

After extraction with the RNeasy kit, roughly 0.5 to 1 ug of the RNA was reverse transcribed using random hexamers. Using its own MiXCR run on the immunoSEQ multiplex PCR reads, TCRdb lists one record per CDR3 protein. The repertoire holds about 190,000 distinct CDR3 sequences, with about 94% as singletons. Patients with Susac syndrome met diagnostic criteria defined recently for definite or probable disease. The TEMRA cells underwent FACS enrichment, while the CD8+ and CD4+ T cells underwent negative isolation. Germline values: CDR1 SGHRS, CDR2 YFSETQ. The CDR3 covers 15 residues. Germline trimming cut 5 bases from V and 5 bases from J; bases unmatched to any gene: 7.

This chain links TRBV5-1 with TRBJ1-5; TRBD1 matches 10 bases. This clonotype was sampled from a human donor with Susac syndrome. The sequencing input was CD4+ T cells from PBMCs. The CDR3 is CASREGQGVDQPQHF. The DNA of the CDR3 is TGCGCCAGCAGAGAAGGACAGGGGGTCGATCAGCCCCAGCATTTT.